This is a list of T cell receptor beta chains from one sample in a study of shared T cell receptors in the human thymus. TCRdb's copy holds only in-frame clones and misses some; the assay was immunoSEQ multiplex PCR. The sample has under 700,000 clones; about 80% are singletons. The same specimen was also included in a second study, on human thymus T cells.

Specimen: thymocytes. These receptors were obtained from a boy under two years old with a congenital heart defect. The CDR3 runs from the conserved cysteine through the conserved F or W. The D gene is left open where the match is weak. Size is omitted from some rows. Given values are once, few, many or a class for expanded clones.

D gene,J gene,clone size,V gene,CDR3 protein,CDR3 DNA
NA,TRBJ2-3,NA,TRBV4-2,CASSQEEGEVQDTQYF,TGTGCCAGCAGCCAAGAAGAGGGAGAGGTACAAGATACGCAGTATTTT
NA,TRBJ1-2,NA,TRBV4-1,CASSHPTRDYGYTF,TGCGCCAGCAGCCACCCCACCAGGGACTATGGCTACACCTTC
TRBD1,TRBJ2-7,NA,TRBV5-1,CASSSIRFQTGSSYEQYF,TGCGCCAGCAGCTCCATTAGATTCCAGACAGGGAGCTCCTACGAGCAGTACTTC
TRBD2,TRBJ2-7,few,TRBV6-5,CASSYYPAGVHEQYF,TGTGCCAGCAGTTACTATCCGGCGGGAGTACACGAGCAGTACTTC
NA,TRBJ2-3,NA,TRBV21-1,CASIKRLAGRTDTQYF,TGTGCCAGTATAAAGAGGCTAGCGGGCCGAACAGATACGCAGTATTTT
TRBD1,TRBJ1-2,NA,TRBV5-8,CASSRPTGDGYTF,TGTGCCAGCAGCCGACCGACAGGGGATGGCTACACCTTC
TRBD2,TRBJ2-2,NA,TRBV12-5,CASGWGTSGRATGELFF,TGTGCTAGTGGTTGGGGGACTAGCGGGAGGGCCACCGGGGAGCTGTTTTTT
TRBD2,TRBJ2-4,NA,TRBV27,CASRTSGRPTKNIQYF,TGTGCCAGCAGGACAAGCGGGAGGCCAACCAAAAACATTCAGTACTTC
TRBD2,TRBJ2-1,NA,TRBV4-3,CASSQERWREAYNEQFF,TGCGCCAGCAGCCAAGAGAGATGGCGGGAGGCCTACAATGAGCAGTTCTTC
NA,TRBJ2-7,NA,TRBV6-5,CASSYLAERYEQYF,TGTGCCAGCAGTTACCTAGCCGAACGCTACGAGCAGTACTTC
TRBD2,TRBJ2-5,once,TRBV6-6,CASSPGGGEETQYF,TGTGCCAGCAGCCCGGGAGGAGGGGAAGAGACCCAGTACTTC
NA,TRBJ1-6,NA,TRBV5-4,CASSLDQDRRSPLHF,TGTGCCAGCAGCTTGGATCAGGATAGGCGTTCACCCCTCCACTTT
TRBD2,TRBJ2-7,NA,TRBV10-3,CAISESVGTSGSPLPSEQYF,TGTGCCATCAGTGAGTCGGTAGGGACTAGCGGGAGTCCCCTACCGTCCGAGCAGTACTTC
NA,TRBJ1-2,NA,TRBV11-2,CASSLFGFDGYTF,TGTGCCAGCAGTCTTTTCGGGTTCGACGGCTACACCTTC
NA,TRBJ2-1,NA,TRBV4-3,CASSQGRESNYNEQFF,TGCGCCAGCAGCCAGGGCCGGGAGTCTAACTACAATGAGCAGTTCTTC
TRBD1,TRBJ1-1,NA,TRBV7-4,CASSASPSSRDRGGNTEAFF,TGTGCCAGCAGCGCCTCTCCATCATCTCGGGACAGGGGTGGGAACACTGAAGCTTTCTTT
NA,TRBJ1-2,NA,TRBV15,CATTPGGGRALNYGYTF,TGTGCCACAACCCCCGGGGGGGGCAGGGCCTTAAACTATGGCTACACCTTC
NA,TRBJ2-7,NA,TRBV10-1,CASSERRPSEQYF,TGCGCCAGCAGTGAGCGGAGGCCTAGCGAGCAGTACTTC
NA,TRBJ2-4,NA,TRBV30,CAWSRGARTDIQYF,TGTGCCTGGAGTCGGGGGGCTAGGACGGACATTCAGTACTTC
TRBD1,TRBJ2-7,NA,TRBV28,CASSRDRRTTYEQYF,TGTGCCAGCAGCCGGGACAGGAGAACGACCTACGAGCAGTACTTC
NA,TRBJ2-1,NA,TRBV5-6,CASSSVTPIEQFF,TGTGCCAGCAGCTCTGTAACTCCGATTGAGCAGTTCTTC
TRBD1,TRBJ1-2,NA,TRBV7-8,CASNQARDSHGYTF,TGTGCCAGCAACCAAGCCCGGGACAGCCATGGCTACACCTTC
TRBD2,TRBJ2-7,NA,TRBV7-2,CASSLEGVAGGHCYEQYF,TGTGCCAGCAGCTTAGAGGGTGTAGCGGGAGGACACTGCTACGAGCAGTACTTC